Each of the 23 T cell receptor beta chains below was sequenced from the same sample in a study of T cell responses to AZD1222 COVID-19 vaccine. Sequencing was performed with immunoSEQ multiplex PCR; in TCRdb, only in-frame clones are kept and a portion is missing. The profile covers around 160,000 clones, with around 90% appearing a single time and less than 1.3% taken by the ten largest. Sequenced here: peripheral blood, sampled 28 days after the second AZD1222 dose. The origin of the receptors is an adult who received the AZD1222 COVID-19 vaccine.

The J gene is TRBJ1-1, the V gene TRBV9; D is uncertain. The CDR3 is made up of 13 amino acids. Looked up from germline, CDR1 is SGDLS and CDR2 is YYNGEE. V lost 1 base and J lost 5, with 9 bases in between. CDR3 amino acids: CASSVSAGTEAFF. The DNA for the CDR3 is TGTGCCAGCAGCGTATCGGCGGGTACTGAAGCTTTCTTT.

The chain joins TRBV6-1 to TRBJ2-7; the D gene is possibly TRBD2 (6 bases). The CDR3 sequence is 16 residues long. CDR1 MNHNS and CDR2 SASEGT come from the germline V gene. Trimming took 2 bases from V and 2 from J, leaving 16 bases between them. The CDR3 bases are TGTGCCAGCAGTGAACGACGCGGGGACTGGCCCTACGAGCAGTACTTC. Residues: CASSERRGDWPYEQYF.

The J gene is TRBJ1-2, the V gene TRBV28; maybe TRBD1 (6 bases). Looked up from germline, CDR1 is MDHEN and CDR2 is SYDVKM. The CDR3 totals 12 residues. V was cut by 3 bases and J by 8 bases, with 10 bases left in between. CDR3 sequence (DNA): TGTGCCAGCAGTTTGAGGGGGTACGGCTACACCTTC. This codes for CASSLRGYGYTF.

The V call is TRBV7-8, the J call TRBJ2-1, with 7 nucleotides matching TRBD2. Germline lookup yields CDR1 SGHVS and CDR2 FQNEAQ. CDR3 length: 17 amino acids. V lost 1 base to trimming and J lost 2 bases; unmatched junction nucleotides: 8. The CDR3 region is CASSLVGWEGPYNEQFF. The DNA of the CDR3 is TGTGCCAGCAGCTTAGTCGGGTGGGAGGGCCCCTACAATGAGCAGTTCTTC.

This chain uses TRBV15 with TRBJ1-2, with D unresolved. Trimming removed 0 bases at V and 5 bases at J, with 19 bases between. The V gene's germline CDR1 is LNHNV and CDR2 YYDKDF (reference sequence). The CDR3 totals 17 residues. CDR3 nucleotide sequence: TGTGCCACCAGCAGAGATTTGGGGAGAGATGCGGGATATGGCTACACCTTC. Its translation is CATSRDLGRDAGYGYTF.

A single count supports this clone. The rearrangement uses TRBV20-1 and TRBJ1-1; no clear D. The length of the CDR3 is 11 residues. The germline CDR1 and CDR2 sequences are DFQATT and SNEGSKA (reference sequence). Trimming took 6 bases from V and 7 from J, leaving 12 bases between them. The CDR3 here is CSAPRAYEAFF. The CDR3, as DNA: TGCAGTGCCCCACGGGCGTATGAAGCTTTCTTT.

This chain connects TRBV7-9 to TRBJ1-4, with TRBD1 identical over 8 bases. J was trimmed by 5 bases and V by 5 bases; bases with no gene match: 4. The CDR3 has 14 amino acids. The germline CDR1 and CDR2 sequences are SEHNR and FQNEAQ (reference sequence). The CDR3 spells CASSRGQENEKLFF. The CDR3, as DNA: TGTGCCAGCAGCCGGGGACAGGAGAATGAAAAACTGTTTTTT.

The gene calls are TRBV28 and TRBJ2-7; possibly TRBD2 for D (6 bases). Trimming pared 5 bases from V and 3 bases from J, leaving 8 bases between. The CDR3 loop spans 12 amino acids. Looked up from germline, CDR1 is MDHEN and CDR2 is SYDVKM. Written as DNA, the CDR3 is TGTGCCAGCAGTGGCGGGGTCTACGAGCAGTACTTC. Amino acids: CASSGGVYEQYF.

The chain recombines TRBV14 with TRBJ2-5; tentative D call: TRBD1 (6 bases). The CDR3 runs 15 residues. CDR1 is SGHDN and CDR2 is FVKESK in the germline V gene. Trimming left V 4 bases short and J 2 bases short, with 14 bases between. This CDR3 reads CASSPVQGFQETQYF. DNA for the CDR3: TGTGCCAGCAGCCCCGTACAGGGTTTTCAAGAGACCCAGTACTTC. The full variable domain, rest sourced from reference TRBV14 and TRBJ2-5, is EAGVTQFPSHSVIEKGQTVTLRCDPISGHDNLYWYRRVMGKEIKFLLHFVKESKQDESGMPNNRFLAERTGGTYSTLKVQPAELEDSGVYFCASSPVQGFQETQYFGPGTRLLVL.

The chain combines TRBV7-8 with TRBJ1-3; D uncertain. Trimming took 5 bases from V and 0 from J, leaving 8 bases between them. The germline CDR1 and CDR2 sequences are SGHVS and FQNEAQ. The CDR3 runs 14 residues. CDR3 in DNA: TGTGCCAGCAGCCCTAGGGACTCTGGAAACACCATATATTTT. Its protein product is CASSPRDSGNTIYF.

V usage is TRBV15 and J usage is TRBJ2-2; D is ambiguous. V shed 3 bases and J shed 4 bases, with 15 bases lying between them. The CDR3 loop spans 16 amino acids. The germline CDR1 and CDR2 sequences are LNHNV and YYDKDF (reference sequence). The CDR3 protein is CATSSGGRQLTGELFF. CDR3 nucleotide sequence: TGTGCCACCAGCAGCGGTGGCCGCCAACTCACCGGGGAGCTGTTTTTT.

The chain is built from TRBV5-1 and TRBJ2-7; D may correspond to TRBD1 or TRBD2 (5 bases each). V lost 4 bases to trimming and J lost 3 bases, with 11 bases between them. CDR3 size: 13 residues. Germline CDR1 SGHRS, CDR2 YFSETQ. CDR3 coding DNA: TGCGCCAGCAGCCACGGGACGGTCTACGAGCAGTACTTC. This sequence encodes CASSHGTVYEQYF.

This chain connects TRBV2 to TRBJ1-1; D remains ambiguous. Germline V gene lookup returns CDR1 SNHLY and CDR2 FYNNEI. This CDR3 contains 13 residues. V shed 1 base and J shed 0 bases, with 3 bases lying between them. This CDR3 reads CASSEGVNTEAFF. The CDR3 DNA follows: TGTGCCAGCAGTGAAGGGGTGAACACTGAAGCTTTCTTT.

V usage is TRBV29-1 and J usage is TRBJ2-1; D not certain. V lost 6 bases and J 3 bases, leaving 9 bases between the germline ends. This CDR3 is 12 amino acids long. In germline, CDR1 is SQVTM, CDR2 ANQGSEA. The DNA for the CDR3 is TGCAGCGTCAACCGAATCTACAATGAGCAGTTCTTC. It yields the protein CSVNRIYNEQFF.

The genes are TRBV12-3 or TRBV12-4 and TRBJ1-5, with no clear D. The CDR3 is 12 amino acids. Trimming left V 7 bases short and J 2 bases short, with 6 bases between. CDR3 nucleotides: TGTGCCAGCAAAGTGGGCAATCAGCCCCAGCATTTT. It codes for CASKVGNQPQHF.

The chain joins TRBV6-5 to TRBJ1-4; D may be TRBD1 (5 bases). This CDR3 contains 16 residues. Germline assignment: CDR1 MNHEY and CDR2 SVGAGI. The V and J ends lost 1 base and 8 bases respectively, with 17 bases between them. CDR3 nucleotides: TGTGCCAGCAGTTACTTTGGGGGGGAGAGAAAAGAAAAACTGTTTTTT. It yields the protein CASSYFGGERKEKLFF.

The chain is built from TRBV5-6 and TRBJ2-7; unclear D gene. The CDR3 is made up of 15 amino acids. Trimming took 7 bases from V and 3 from J, leaving 20 bases between them. The germline V gene has CDR1 SGHDT and CDR2 YYEEEE. The CDR3 bases are TGTGCCAGCGCCGGGTGGGTCGAATCGGTCTACGAGCAGTACTTC. It codes for CASAGWVESVYEQYF.

This clone has just one count. The chain uses TRBV7-2 and TRBJ2-1, with 11 bases that match TRBD2. V was pared by 6 bases and J by 14 bases, with 9 bases of the junction left unmatched. CDR1 and CDR2 from the germline V gene are SGHTA and FQGNSA. CDR3 size: 13 residues. DNA for the CDR3: TGTGCCAGCAGGTCAGGCCCTAGCGGGGGGAAGTTCTTC. Protein: CASRSGPSGGKFF. Looking up the rest from reference TRBV7-2 and TRBJ2-1 gives the full variable domain: GAGVSQSPSNKVTEKGKDVELRCDPISGHTALYWYRQSLGQGLEFLIYFQGNSAPDKSGLPSDRFSAERTGGSVSTLTIQRTQQEDSAVYLCASRSGPSGGKFFGPGTRLTVL.

This sequence joins TRBV10-3 and TRBJ2-2; D is unclear. The germline gives CDR1 ENHRY, CDR2 SYGVKD. The V and J ends lost 0 bases and 1 base respectively, with 0 bases between them. The CDR3 covers 13 residues. The CDR3 DNA sequence: TGTGCCATCAGTGAGTCGAACACCGGGGAGCTGTTTTTT. It encodes CAISESNTGELFF.

The chain is built from TRBV3-1 (or the pseudogene TRBV3-2) and TRBJ1-2; TRBD1 might be the D (6 bases). CDR3 length: 14 residues. V lost 4 bases and J lost 8, with 17 bases in between. Germline values: CDR1 LGHDT, CDR2 YNNKEL (reference sequence). CDR3 DNA sequence: TGTGCCAGCAGCCCTCTAGGACAGTATGAGGGCTACACCTTC. It encodes CASSPLGQYEGYTF.

The rearrangement uses TRBV5-6 and TRBJ1-2, with TRBD1 matching 8 bases. This CDR3 is 16 amino acids long. V lost 6 bases to trimming and J lost 4 bases; unmatched junction nucleotides: 14. Germline lookup yields CDR1 SGHDT and CDR2 YYEEEE. The CDR3 spells CASTDYRGFPLYGYTF. In nucleotides, the CDR3 is TGTGCCAGCACCGATTACAGGGGGTTCCCCCTCTATGGCTACACCTTC.

The chain employs TRBV10-3 and TRBJ2-7; TRBD2 matches at 11 bases. The CDR3 length is 18 residues. Germline values: CDR1 ENHRY, CDR2 SYGVKD. Trimming at V came to 0 bases and at J to 3 bases, leaving 10 bases not matched to a gene. The CDR3 loop reads CAISESRSLAGGFYEQYF. The CDR3 DNA reads as TGTGCCATCAGTGAGTCACGGTCTCTAGCGGGGGGCTTCTACGAGCAGTACTTC.

This clone was counted once. The V gene is TRBV19, the J gene TRBJ1-6; D remains unclear. The germline CDR1 and CDR2 sequences are LNHDA and SQIVND (reference sequence). CDR3 size: 14 residues. Trimming left V 2 bases short and J 7 bases short, with 9 bases between. Here the CDR3 reads CASSITSGNSPLHF. The CDR3 coding sequence is TGTGCCAGTAGTATAACTTCGGGAAATTCACCCCTCCACTTT. Complete variable domain (other parts from reference TRBV19 and TRBJ1-6): DGGITQSPKYLFRKEGQNVTLSCEQNLNHDAMYWYRQDPGQGLRLIYYSQIVNDFQKGDIAEGYSVSREKKESFPLTVTSAQKNPTAFYLCASSITSGNSPLHFGNGTRLTVT.